This TCR beta chain is from a study of Ad26.COV2.S vaccination and SARS-CoV-2 variants. Study in general: The trial was COV1001 and the donor's arm was Ad26.COV2.S. Donor got 5x10^10 or 1x10^11 viral particles of Ad26.COV2.S. Whole-study results and caveats: It was reported that spike-specific CD8+ and CD4+ T cell responses were substantially broad after vaccination.

Here immunoSEQ multiplex PCR was the method, and the copy in TCRdb shows in-frame clones only, minus some. Seen here are 400,000 to 450,000 clones, 92% observed once, and the top ten hold about 1.7%. The CDR3 runs to 12 residues. Trimming took 7 bases from V and 6 from J, leaving 13 bases between them. Germline CDR1 is SQVTM and CDR2 is ANQGSEA. Concerning this clone itself: Its specificity is unknown.

As to treatment: about 20 received Ad26.COV2.S at low or high dose, single or two shots; 5 received placebo; per-sample allocation not given. On day 63 after the first injection, vaccine and placebo recipients gave samples. The specimen comprised peripheral blood, sampled in a trial of Ad26.COV2.S vaccine versus placebo. V usage is TRBV29-1 and J usage is TRBJ2-1; D tentatively fits TRBD1 or TRBD2 (5 bases each). The receptor's source is a person aged 18-60 years who received the Ad26.COV2.S COVID-19 vaccine or a placebo. The CDR3 coding sequence is TGCAGCGCCGGGACCCGGCGCAATGAGCAGTTCTTC. Translating it yields CSAGTRRNEQFF.